Each of the 30 T cell receptor beta chains below was sequenced from the same sample in a study of cytomegalovirus exposure and HLA in healthy donors. Assay: immunoSEQ multiplex PCR; the TCRdb copy retains only in-frame clones and omits some. The sample consists of 150,000 to 200,000 clones, over 85% of them appearing once. The sample consisted of PBMCs. Receptors originate from a man younger than 30 in good health and CMV-seropositive.

This chain connects TRBV27 to TRBJ2-7; maybe TRBD2 (6 bases). V lost 1 base to trimming and J lost 4 bases, with 11 bases between them. From germline, CDR1 is MNHEY and CDR2 SMNVEV (reference sequence). This CDR3 contains 14 residues. This chain's CDR3 is CASSLFVGGYEQYF. As DNA, the CDR3 is TGTGCCAGCAGTTTATTTGTGGGAGGATACGAGCAGTACTTC.

This sequence joins TRBV27 and TRBJ2-7; 7 nucleotides line up with TRBD1. From germline, CDR1 is MNHEY and CDR2 SMNVEV (reference sequence). The CDR3 has 14 amino acids. With 3 bases clipped from V and 7 bases from J, the junction kept 9 bases outside the gene matches. The CDR3: CASSFRQGLREQYF. Here the CDR3 DNA reads TGTGCCAGCAGTTTCCGACAGGGATTGAGGGAGCAGTACTTC.

This clone has just a few counts. This rearrangement joins TRBV9 to TRBJ2-1, with D tentatively TRBD1 (6 bases). V shed 3 bases and J shed 2 bases, with 12 bases lying between them. The CDR3 is 15 amino acids. Germline V gene sequence: CDR1 SGDLS, CDR2 YYNGEE. The CDR3 bases are TGTGCCAGCAGCGCAACAGGGAACACCTACAATGAGCAGTTCTTC. Translation gives CASSATGNTYNEQFF.

The gene calls are TRBV18 and TRBJ1-2, with D maybe TRBD1 (5 bases). This CDR3 comprises 15 residues. Trimming removed 6 bases at V and 5 bases at J, with 19 bases between. Germline values: CDR1 KGHSH, CDR2 LQKENI. DNA of the CDR3: TGTGCCAGCTCCTCCTATGAAGCGGGGGGGTATGGCTACACCTTC. Encoded protein: CASSSYEAGGYGYTF.

J is TRBJ2-5 and V is TRBV6-1; TRBD1 matches at 8 bases. Germline V gene sequence: CDR1 MNHNS, CDR2 SASEGT. This CDR3 has 16 residues. V was clipped by 4 bases and J by 2 bases; unmatched bases: 9. CDR3 sequence: CASSGDRGVGQETQYF. CDR3 nucleotides: TGTGCCAGCAGTGGAGACAGGGGAGTCGGTCAAGAGACCCAGTACTTC.

The chain couples TRBV29-1 to TRBJ1-2; the D gene is possibly TRBD1 (6 bases). The germline gives CDR1 SQVTM, CDR2 ANQGSEA. V shed 7 bases and J shed 8 bases, with 17 bases lying between them. The length of the CDR3 is 12 residues. CDR3 residues: CSADPYRAGYTF. DNA of the CDR3: TGCAGCGCCGACCCTTACAGGGCGGGCTACACCTTC.

In its sample, this clone was seen once. This chain's CDR3 is CASSYGQGAQIQETQYF. The CDR3 coding sequence is TGCGCCAGCAGTTATGGACAGGGGGCGCAAATCCAAGAGACCCAGTACTTC. V usage is TRBV5-1 and J usage is TRBJ2-5; 11 nucleotides match TRBD1. The CDR3 loop spans 17 amino acids. Germline-derived CDR1 and CDR2 are SGHRS and YFSETQ. The ends lost 5 bases at V and 1 base at J; junction bases unmatched: 10.

The chain uses TRBV28 and TRBJ1-5; TRBD1 might be the D (5 bases). CDR1 is MDHEN, CDR2 SYDVKM, per germline. This CDR3 has 12 residues. Trimming cost V 8 bases and J 3 bases, with 8 bases left between them. The CDR3 loop is CASLQVNQPQHF. The CDR3 DNA sequence: TGTGCCAGCTTACAGGTCAATCAGCCCCAGCATTTT.

This clone was counted between two and nine times. V usage is TRBV7-8 and J usage is TRBJ1-2; D unresolved. Trimming took 4 bases from V and 9 from J, leaving 15 bases between them. The CDR3 totals 13 residues. The germline CDR1 and CDR2 sequences are SGHVS and FQNEAQ. Written as DNA, the CDR3 is TGTGCCAGCAGCTCTATCCCCGTGTATCGCTACACCTTC. Amino acid sequence: CASSSIPVYRYTF.

A remark on this clone: At one end the junction does not follow the germline gene, possibly because of a read error. V is TRBV5-5 and J is TRBJ2-7, with 10 bases identical to TRBD2. Germline V gene lookup returns CDR1 SGHKS and CDR2 YYEKEE (reference sequence). The CDR3 has 17 amino acids. CDR3 amino acids: CASTLTSGYPNSYEQYF. In DNA, the CDR3 is TGTGCCAGCACCTTGACTAGCGGGTACCCAAACTCCTACGAGCAGTACTTC. The whole variable domain, filled in from reference TRBV5-5 and TRBJ2-7, reads DAGVTQSPTHLIKTRGQQVTLRCSPISGHKSVSWYQQVLGQGPQFIFQYYEKEERGRGNFPDRFSARQFPNYSSELNVNALLLGDSALYLCASTLTSGYPNSYEQYFGPGTRLTVT.

The chain is built from TRBV6-1 and TRBJ2-7, with a weak D call TRBD1 (5 bases). CDR1 MNHNS and CDR2 SASEGT come from the germline V gene. The germline V and J ends were trimmed by 2 bases and 3 bases, with 8 bases remaining between them. This CDR3 comprises 13 residues. The CDR3 loop is CASSEKRGYEQYF. For the CDR3, the DNA is TGTGCCAGCAGTGAAAAAAGGGGCTACGAGCAGTACTTC.

The genes are TRBV11-3 and TRBJ2-5, with D perhaps TRBD2 (7 bases). The germline V and J ends were trimmed by 1 base and 1 base, with 10 bases remaining between them. CDR1 is SGHNT, CDR2 YENEEA, per germline. The CDR3 sequence is 15 residues long. The CDR3 is CASSLGGGSQETQYF. The DNA of the CDR3 is TGTGCCAGCAGCTTAGGGGGGGGCAGCCAAGAGACCCAGTACTTC.

The chain couples TRBV19 to TRBJ2-1; 7 positions agree with TRBD2. Germline V lookup: CDR1 LNHDA, CDR2 SQIVND (reference sequence). Trimming took 3 bases from V and 4 from J; bases not matched to a gene: 6. This CDR3 has 15 residues. The CDR3 DNA follows: TGTGCCAGTAGTATGAGCGGGGAGGGTTACAATGAGCAGTTCTTC. This translates into CASSMSGEGYNEQFF.

This clone appeared a few times. The J gene is TRBJ1-1, the V gene TRBV7-9, with D possibly matching TRBD1 (6 bases). The CDR3 is made up of 12 amino acids. CDR1 and CDR2 from the germline V gene are SEHNR and FQNEAQ (reference sequence). V was pared by 6 bases and J by 8 bases, with 13 bases between. This chain's CDR3 is CASRQGQKEAFF. DNA for the CDR3: TGTGCCAGCAGACAGGGACAAAAGGAAGCTTTCTTT.

V is TRBV11-2 and J is TRBJ2-1; 10 bases line up with TRBD2. CDR3 length: 17 amino acids. The V and J ends lost 0 bases and 7 bases, in that order; junction bases with no gene match: 9. The germline gives CDR1 SGHAT, CDR2 FQNNGV. As DNA, the CDR3 is TGTGCCAGCAGCTTAGATTTCTTAGCGGGAGGATCGAATGAGCAGTTCTTC. It encodes CASSLDFLAGGSNEQFF. The whole variable domain, remainder taken from reference TRBV11-2 and TRBJ2-1, is EAGVAQSPRYKIIEKRQSVAFWCNPISGHATLYWYQQILGQGPKLLIQFQNNGVVDDSQLPKDRFSAERLKGVDSTLKIQPAKLEDSAVYLCASSLDFLAGGSNEQFFGPGTRLTVL.

J is TRBJ2-2 and V is TRBV4-1; 11 bases align to TRBD2. CDR1 is MGHRA, CDR2 YSYEKL, per germline. V lost 0 bases and J lost 5; bases outside the gene matches: 14. The CDR3 covers 20 residues. CDR3 in amino acids: CASSQDGASGRLRLTGELFF. The CDR3 DNA reads as TGCGCCAGCAGCCAAGATGGGGCTAGCGGGAGGCTCCGATTAACCGGGGAGCTGTTTTTT.

V is TRBV11-2 and J is TRBJ2-7, with D uncertain. This CDR3 spans 15 amino acids. Germline assignment: CDR1 SGHAT and CDR2 FQNNGV. V was cut by 6 bases and J by 2 bases, with 17 bases left in between. The chain's CDR3 is CASRQVRGRTYEQYF. The CDR3, as DNA: TGTGCCAGCAGACAAGTACGCGGTCGTACCTACGAGCAGTACTTC.

This clone was detected only once. The chain uses TRBV27 and TRBJ2-1, with a tentative D call TRBD2 (5 bases). The length of the CDR3 is 13 residues. Germline V gene data show CDR1 as MNHEY and CDR2 as SMNVEV (reference sequence). Trimming cost V 5 bases and J 7 bases, with 12 bases left between them. The CDR3 nucleotides read TGTGCCAGCAGTCAGAGGGCCGGAAATGAGCAGTTCTTC. Amino acid sequence: CASSQRAGNEQFF.

V and J are TRBV6-5 and TRBJ1-1; 11 bases are a match to TRBD1. The trim removed 3 bases at V and 4 bases at J, leaving 4 bases unmatched. This CDR3 contains 15 residues. CDR1 and CDR2 from the germline V gene are MNHEY and SVGAGI. CDR3 sequence reads: CASSYTDRGLTEAFF. Written as DNA, the CDR3 is TGTGCCAGCAGTTATACGGACAGGGGGCTCACTGAAGCTTTCTTT.

The J gene is TRBJ2-1, the V gene TRBV18, with 9 positions matching TRBD2. The CDR3 sequence is 16 residues long. Germline V gives CDR1 KGHSH, CDR2 LQKENI. J lost 5 bases, V lost 1 base, and 6 bases had no gene match. The CDR3 loop reads CASSPRGLASDNEQFF. CDR3 DNA sequence: TGTGCCAGCTCACCACGGGGACTAGCATCCGACAATGAGCAGTTCTTC.

The rearrangement joins TRBV10-3 to TRBJ1-1; 7 nucleotides match TRBD1. CDR3 size: 13 residues. Germline CDR1 is ENHRY and CDR2 is SYGVKD. V shed 6 bases, J shed 3 bases, and the junction held 4 bases outside the gene matches. In nucleotides, the CDR3 is TGTGCCATCAGAGCTACAGGGGACACTGAAGCTTTCTTT. It is translated as CAIRATGDTEAFF.

The chain couples TRBV29-1 to TRBJ2-3, with TRBD2 identical over 7 bases. The CDR3 runs 15 residues. Germline V gives CDR1 SQVTM, CDR2 ANQGSEA. V lost 4 bases to trimming and J lost 0 bases; unmatched junction nucleotides: 7. This CDR3 reads CSVGDAGVSTDTQYF. For the CDR3, the DNA is TGCAGCGTTGGAGATGCGGGAGTAAGCACAGATACGCAGTATTTT.

The rearrangement uses TRBV16 and TRBJ2-7; 7 nucleotides match TRBD1. The CDR3 length is 17 residues. Germline trimming cut 3 bases from V and 7 bases from J; bases unmatched to any gene: 18. The germline CDR1 and CDR2 sequences are KGHSY and FQNENV. As DNA, the CDR3 is TGTGCCAGCAGCCATCTATCCAGGGGGTCCCTATTACGTGAGCAGTACTTC. Amino acids: CASSHLSRGSLLREQYF.

This rearrangement joins TRBV6-6 to TRBJ2-5; 14 bases are shared with TRBD2. This CDR3 is 15 amino acids long. Per germline, CDR1 MNHNY and CDR2 SVGAGI (reference sequence). V lost 6 bases to trimming and J lost 4 bases; unmatched junction nucleotides: 4. The CDR3 here is CASRGTSGSGETQYF. CDR3 DNA: TGTGCCAGCAGGGGGACTAGCGGGAGCGGAGAGACCCAGTACTTC.

This chain connects TRBV27 to TRBJ2-1, with 9 bases aligning to TRBD2. V lost 8 bases and J lost 0; bases outside the gene matches: 5. The CDR3 has 15 residues. Per the germline V gene, CDR1 is MNHEY and CDR2 is SMNVEV (reference sequence). CDR3 region: CASRYSGSSYNEQFF. CDR3 in DNA: TGTGCCAGCCGTTATAGCGGGAGCTCCTACAATGAGCAGTTCTTC.

The chain is built from TRBV28 and TRBJ1-5, with TRBD1 matching over 7 bases. V was clipped by 2 bases and J by 6 bases; unmatched bases: 7. CDR1 and CDR2 from the germline V gene are MDHEN and SYDVKM. The CDR3 runs to 15 residues. The CDR3 DNA reads TGTGCCAGCAGTTTACCGTTTCAGGGGGGTCAGCCCCAGCATTTT. This codes for CASSLPFQGGQPQHF.

The V call is TRBV27, the J call TRBJ2-3, with TRBD1 matching 8 bases. Per the germline V gene, CDR1 is MNHEY and CDR2 is SMNVEV (reference sequence). V trimming: 4 bases; J trimming: 8 bases; junction bases outside the gene matches: 2. The CDR3 consists of 12 residues. CDR3 coding DNA: TGTGCCAGCAGTTCCCAGGGGGCTACGCAGTATTTT. Translating it yields CASSSQGATQYF.

This clone was seen a handful of times. The chain links TRBV7-9 to TRBJ1-1; D is possibly TRBD1 (5 bases). The CDR3 totals 13 residues. In germline, CDR1 is SEHNR, CDR2 FQNEAQ (reference sequence). The V end was cut by 7 bases, the J end by 1 base, with 10 bases between. The CDR3 protein is CASTVRGNTEAFF. Written as DNA, the CDR3 is TGTGCCAGCACCGTAAGGGGGAACACTGAAGCTTTCTTT. Variable domain in full (rest from reference TRBV7-9 and TRBJ1-1): DTGVSQNPRHKITKRGQNVTFRCDPISEHNRLYWYRQTLGQGPEFLTYFQNEAQLEKSRLLSDRFSAERPKGSFSTLEIQRTEQGDSAMYLCASTVRGNTEAFFGQGTRLTVV.

The genes are TRBV9 and TRBJ2-7; D might be TRBD2 (8 bases). Germline V gives CDR1 SGDLS, CDR2 YYNGEE. The CDR3 has 15 residues. Trimming pared 4 bases from V and 5 bases from J, leaving 19 bases between. The CDR3: CASSPGGTRGNEQYF. CDR3 nucleotides: TGTGCCAGCAGCCCAGGGGGGACTAGAGGGAACGAGCAGTACTTC.

The chain carries TRBV27 and TRBJ2-1, with D perhaps TRBD1 (5 bases). The germline V gene has CDR1 MNHEY and CDR2 SMNVEV (reference sequence). CDR3 length: 17 residues. Trimming took 1 base from V and 4 from J, leaving 17 bases between them. The CDR3 DNA reads as TGTGCCAGCAGTTTATTTGCAAAACCCACAGGATACAATGAGCAGTTCTTC. Its protein product is CASSLFAKPTGYNEQFF.